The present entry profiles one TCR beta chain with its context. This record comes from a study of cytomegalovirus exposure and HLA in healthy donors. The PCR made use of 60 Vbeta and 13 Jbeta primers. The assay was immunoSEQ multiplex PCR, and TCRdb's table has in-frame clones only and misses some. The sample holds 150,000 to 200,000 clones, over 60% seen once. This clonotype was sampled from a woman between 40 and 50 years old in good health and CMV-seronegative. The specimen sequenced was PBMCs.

CDR3 loop: CASSLQGAGQPQHF. CDR3 in DNA: TGTGCCAGCAGCCTACAGGGGGCGGGTCAGCCCCAGCATTTT. The V call is TRBV7-2, the J call TRBJ1-5; 9 bases map to TRBD1. This CDR3 has 14 amino acids. With V trimmed by 5 bases and J by 6 bases, 5 bases remained unmatched. Per the germline V gene, CDR1 is SGHTA and CDR2 is FQGNSA.